These 28 T cell receptor beta chains came from one sample sequenced in a study of neoadjuvant anti-PD-1 for oral cavity cancer. Described time point: after neoadjuvant nivolumab, at surgical resection. The table came from immunoSEQ multiplex PCR; TCRdb's copy has only in-frame clones and leaves some out. The profile shows 55,000 to 75,000 clones, approximately 87% of them singletons. The sequenced sample was PBMCs, obtained after nivolumab (anti-PD-1) treatment. All receptors derive from a person aged 35 to 85 with oral cavity squamous cell carcinoma.

The chain recombines TRBV19 with TRBJ1-6; no definite D call. CDR3 length: 15 residues. CDR1 is LNHDA, CDR2 SQIVND, per germline (reference sequence). Trimming removed 8 bases at V and 3 bases at J, with 14 bases between. The DNA of the CDR3 is TGTGCCAGTCACCCCCGGGGTAACTATAATTCACCCCTCCACTTT. Protein sequence: CASHPRGNYNSPLHF. The whole variable domain, filled in from reference TRBV19 and TRBJ1-6, reads DGGITQSPKYLFRKEGQNVTLSCEQNLNHDAMYWYRQDPGQGLRLIYYSQIVNDFQKGDIAEGYSVSREKKESFPLTVTSAQKNPTAFYLCASHPRGNYNSPLHFGNGTRLTVT.

The chain carries TRBV7-9 and TRBJ2-1; D remains unclear. Germline V CDR1 and CDR2: SEHNR, FQNEAQ (reference sequence). The CDR3 length is 12 residues. The V and J ends lost 4 bases and 8 bases respectively, with 9 bases between them. CDR3 residues: CASSSNFDEQFF. CDR3 coding DNA: TGTGCCAGCAGCTCGAACTTCGATGAGCAGTTCTTC.

CDR3 sequence reads: CASSLGQNKHF. The CDR3 DNA is TGTGCCAGCAGCTTAGGACAGAACAAGCATTTT. The chain uses TRBV7-9 and TRBJ1-5; D is possibly TRBD1 (5 bases). The CDR3 sequence is 11 residues long. Trimming cost V 1 base and J 14 bases, with 9 bases left between them. From germline, CDR1 is SEHNR and CDR2 FQNEAQ (reference sequence).

The J gene is TRBJ2-3, the V gene TRBV2; TRBD2 agrees at 9 bases. Germline V gene data show CDR1 as SNHLY and CDR2 as FYNNEI. The V segment lost 0 bases and the J segment 2 bases; nucleotides outside the gene matches: 15. The CDR3 spans 20 residues. As DNA, the CDR3 is TGTGCCAGCAGTGAAGCAAGTCCTAGCGGGGTCCTTCCTTCCACAGATACGCAGTATTTT. Amino acid sequence: CASSEASPSGVLPSTDTQYF.

The rearrangement uses TRBV19 and TRBJ1-1; TRBD1 might be the D (6 bases). Germline V gives CDR1 LNHDA, CDR2 SQIVND (reference sequence). The CDR3 is 15 amino acids. The ends were cut back, 3 bases at V and 2 bases at J, with 13 bases in the middle. The CDR3 coding sequence is TGTGCCAGTAGTATCCAGGGGACGGACAACACTGAAGCTTTCTTT. Its protein product is CASSIQGTDNTEAFF.

The J gene is TRBJ1-2, the V gene TRBV5-4, with TRBD1 identical over 9 bases. Germline V gene data show CDR1 as SGHNT and CDR2 as YYREEE (reference sequence). The CDR3 sequence is 15 residues long. After removal of 4 bases from V and 4 bases from J, the junction contained 8 bases not matched to a gene. The CDR3 DNA reads as TGTGCCAGCAGCGCTGGGACAGGGAAGTTCTATGGCTACACCTTC. Translation: CASSAGTGKFYGYTF.

The V call is TRBV30, the J call TRBJ2-6; D not resolved. The germline CDR1 and CDR2 sequences are GTSNPN and SVGIG (reference sequence). The CDR3 totals 15 residues. V shed 1 base and J shed 0 bases, with 7 bases lying between them. CDR3 region: CAWSEGHSGANVLTF. The CDR3 coding sequence is TGTGCCTGGAGTGAAGGCCACTCTGGGGCCAACGTCCTGACTTTC.

The J gene is TRBJ2-7, the V gene TRBV5-1; 7 bases are shared with TRBD1. The V and J ends lost 1 base and 1 base, in that order; junction bases with no gene match: 5. Germline lookup yields CDR1 SGHRS and CDR2 YFSETQ. CDR3 size: 15 residues. In nucleotides, the CDR3 is TGCGCCAGCAGCTTGTACCGGGGACAGTCCTACGAGCAGTACTTC. Translation gives CASSLYRGQSYEQYF. The entire variable domain, with the rest obtained from reference TRBV5-1 and TRBJ2-7, is as follows: KAGVTQTPRYLIKTRGQQVTLSCSPISGHRSVSWYQQTPGQGLQFLFEYFSETQRNKGNFPGRFSGRQFSNSRSEMNVSTLELGDSALYLCASSLYRGQSYEQYFGPGTRLTVT.

The chain has TRBV21-1 and TRBJ1-6. TRBV21-1 is a pseudogene locus. The CDR3 runs to 16 residues. CDR3 in amino acids: CAEGTGPGSYNSPLHF. Written as DNA, the CDR3 is TGTGCCGAGGGTACGGGGCCGGGCTCCTATAATTCACCCCTCCACTTT.

The V and J genes are TRBV30 and TRBJ1-3; D not certain. Germline lookup yields CDR1 GTSNPN and CDR2 SVGIG (reference sequence). The V end was cut by 2 bases, the J end by 5 bases, with 7 bases between. The CDR3 covers 12 residues. CDR3: CAWSHLRNTIYF. CDR3 in DNA: TGTGCCTGGAGTCATTTACGAAACACCATATATTTT.

The chain uses TRBV5-6 and TRBJ2-7; TRBD1 matches 8 bases. J lost 4 bases, V lost 2 bases, and 5 bases had no gene match. CDR1 and CDR2 from the germline V gene are SGHDT and YYEEEE. The CDR3 spans 14 residues. DNA for the CDR3: TGTGCCAGCAGCTTCGGGACAGGCAGGTACGAGCAGTACTTC. Amino acid sequence: CASSFGTGRYEQYF.

The chain has TRBV28 and TRBJ1-3; possibly TRBD1 for D (6 bases). The V gene's germline CDR1 is MDHEN and CDR2 SYDVKM. CDR3 length equals 11 residues. The CDR3 protein is CSSWGANTIYF. DNA of the CDR3: TGTTCCTCATGGGGGGCAAACACCATATATTTT.

On this clone: The same CDR3 also results from other DNA sequences found in this sample. The chain recombines TRBV5-1 with TRBJ1-2, with 8 bases that match TRBD1. Germline-derived CDR1 and CDR2 are SGHRS and YFSETQ. The CDR3 is made up of 14 amino acids. With V trimmed by 4 bases and J by 2 bases, 4 bases remained unmatched. CDR3 amino acids: CASSGTGGNYGYTF. The CDR3 DNA sequence: TGCGCCAGCAGCGGGACAGGAGGAAACTATGGCTACACCTTC. The whole variable domain, remainder taken from reference TRBV5-1 and TRBJ1-2, is KAGVTQTPRYLIKTRGQQVTLSCSPISGHRSVSWYQQTPGQGLQFLFEYFSETQRNKGNFPGRFSGRQFSNSRSEMNVSTLELGDSALYLCASSGTGGNYGYTFGSGTRLTVV.

The rearrangement joins TRBV29-1 to TRBJ1-4; D uncertain. The germline V and J ends were trimmed by 5 bases and 8 bases, with 6 bases remaining between them. The CDR3 loop spans 10 amino acids. Germline V gene sequence: CDR1 SQVTM, CDR2 ANQGSEA. The CDR3 sequence is CSVLREKLFF. The CDR3, as DNA: TGCAGCGTTCTGAGGGAAAAACTGTTTTTT.

The V and J genes are TRBV4-2 and TRBJ1-5, with TRBD1 matching over 7 bases. Germline values: CDR1 LGHNA, CDR2 YNFKEQ. The CDR3 runs 14 residues. The trim removed 2 bases at V and 9 bases at J, leaving 7 bases unmatched. In DNA form, the CDR3 reads TGTGCCAGCAGCCAAAACAGGGGATCGGGGCCCCAGCATTTT. As protein: CASSQNRGSGPQHF.

This chain links TRBV15 with TRBJ2-1; D not resolved. The CDR3 runs 15 residues. The V gene lost 3 bases and the J gene lost 5 bases, with 14 bases spanning the gap. The germline CDR1 and CDR2 sequences are LNHNV and YYDKDF (reference sequence). The DNA for the CDR3 is TGTGCCACCAGCAGGGTCCTAAGGCTCGACAATGAGCAGTTCTTC. Protein: CATSRVLRLDNEQFF.

The CDR3 coding sequence is TGTGCCAGCAGCTTATTTTCCGGGGGGGCCCCAGATACGCAGTATTTT. Translation gives CASSLFSGGAPDTQYF. The rearrangement links TRBV7-6 to TRBJ2-3, with 8 positions matching TRBD2. Germline V lookup: CDR1 SGHVS, CDR2 FNYEAQ. The junction had 8 bases not matched to a gene; V was cut back by 2 bases and J by 4 bases. This CDR3 is built from 16 residues. Supplemented by reference TRBV7-6 and TRBJ2-3, the full variable domain reads GAGVSQSPRYKVTKRGQDVALRCDPISGHVSLYWYRQALGQGPEFLTYFNYEAQQDKSGLPNDRFSAERPEGSISTLTIQRTEQRDSAMYRCASSLFSGGAPDTQYFGPGTRLTVL.

The chain uses TRBV18 and TRBJ1-5, with D unclear. The CDR3 covers 16 residues. Germline CDR1 reads KGHSH; CDR2 reads LQKENI. V lost 3 bases, J lost 1 base, and 13 bases lay in between. Written as DNA, the CDR3 is TGTGCCAGCTCACCCGGCCAAGGCTACAGCAATCAGCCCCAGCATTTT. The encoded protein is CASSPGQGYSNQPQHF.

The rearrangement joins TRBV28 to TRBJ2-3, with D perhaps given as TRBD1 or TRBD2 (5 bases each). Trimming stripped 4 bases from V and 2 bases from J, with 22 bases between. The CDR3 length is 18 residues. CDR1 and CDR2 from the germline V gene are MDHEN and SYDVKM. The DNA for the CDR3 is TGTGCCAGCAGTTCGTCGGTTCAGGGAGCCCCTTTCACAGATACGCAGTATTTT. Translated: CASSSSVQGAPFTDTQYF.

The gene calls are TRBV6-5 and TRBJ1-2, with D unresolved. The V end was cut by 6 bases, the J end by 4 bases, with 9 bases between. The germline V gene has CDR1 MNHEY and CDR2 SVGAGI. This CDR3 is built from 12 residues. The CDR3 loop is CASRAGFYGYTF. In DNA form, the CDR3 reads TGTGCCAGCAGAGCCGGATTCTATGGCTACACCTTC.

This clone was seen only once. This rearrangement joins TRBV4-1 to TRBJ2-3, with TRBD2 matching over 9 bases. The CDR3 is 18 amino acids. The V gene's germline CDR1 is MGHRA and CDR2 YSYEKL. The V gene end was trimmed by 3 bases and the J gene end by 2 bases; junction bases not matched to a gene: 12. CDR3 nucleotides: TGCGCCAGCAGCCATCCCTGGGACCTAGCGGGACCCACAGATACGCAGTATTTT. This codes for CASSHPWDLAGPTDTQYF.

The chain is built from TRBV7-8 and TRBJ2-4; 9 bases match TRBD2. The CDR3 length is 14 residues. V shed 0 bases and J 14 bases; nucleotides not matched to a gene: 8. Germline CDR1 reads SGHVS; CDR2 reads FQNEAQ. The CDR3 sequence is CASSLAEGRTSEYF. The DNA for the CDR3 is TGTGCCAGCAGCTTAGCGGAGGGGCGGACTAGCGAGTACTTC. The entire variable domain, with the rest obtained from reference TRBV7-8 and TRBJ2-4, is as follows: GAGVSQSPRYKVAKRGQDVALRCDPISGHVSLFWYQQALGQGPEFLTYFQNEAQLDKSGLPSDRFFAERPEGSVSTLKIQRTQQEDSAVYLCASSLAEGRTSEYFGAGTRLSVL.

CDR3 sequence: CAWSGVRGPRSYNEQFF. CDR3 DNA sequence: TGTGCCTGGAGTGGCGTGCGTGGCCCTAGGTCGTACAATGAGCAGTTCTTC. This chain connects TRBV30 to TRBJ2-1; no clear D. Germline V lookup: CDR1 GTSNPN, CDR2 SVGIG (reference sequence). The CDR3 is made up of 17 amino acids. Trimming removed 1 base from V and 4 bases from J, with 20 bases in between.

This rearrangement joins TRBV2 to TRBJ2-1, with D possibly called TRBD1 or TRBD2 (5 bases each). Germline V CDR1 and CDR2: SNHLY, FYNNEI. The ends were cut back, 4 bases at V and 2 bases at J, with 12 bases in the middle. This CDR3 spans 15 amino acids. CDR3 loop: CASSARGLPYNEQFF. For the CDR3, the DNA is TGTGCCAGCAGTGCCCGGGGCCTCCCCTACAATGAGCAGTTCTTC.

J is TRBJ1-2 and V is TRBV2, with D perhaps matching TRBD1 (5 bases). CDR1 and CDR2 from the germline V gene are SNHLY and FYNNEI. V was trimmed by 8 bases and J by 8 bases, leaving 12 bases between them. The CDR3 is 11 amino acids. The DNA for the CDR3 is TGTGCCAGCCGGGGGTCTCGCGGCTACACCTTC. Its protein is CASRGSRGYTF.

The chain couples TRBV10-1 to TRBJ2-1, with no clear D. Germline assignment: CDR1 WNHNN and CDR2 SYGVQD (reference sequence). Trimming shortened V by 2 bases and J by 3 bases, and 11 bases separated the two germline ends. CDR3 length equals 15 residues. The CDR3 reads CASSEANTVYNEQFF. CDR3 coding DNA: TGCGCCAGCAGTGAGGCGAACACGGTCTACAATGAGCAGTTCTTC.

The chain is built from TRBV19 and TRBJ2-7; D possibly corresponds to TRBD2 (6 bases). The length of the CDR3 is 15 residues. V gave up 1 base and J gave up 0 bases, with 10 bases separating them. CDR1 and CDR2 from the germline V gene are LNHDA and SQIVND (reference sequence). The CDR3 DNA reads TGTGCCAGTAGTATAGCGGGACTGGGCTCCTACGAGCAGTACTTC. Protein product: CASSIAGLGSYEQYF.

V usage is TRBV6-1 and J usage is TRBJ1-2; 7 bases align to TRBD1. Trimming cost V 2 bases and J 8 bases; bases outside gene matches: 17. CDR1 is MNHNS, CDR2 SASEGT, per germline. CDR3 length equals 17 residues. The CDR3 loop is CASSELGLRQGVSGYTF. The CDR3 bases are TGTGCCAGCAGTGAACTGGGATTGAGACAGGGTGTGTCCGGCTACACCTTC.